The next 25 T cell receptor beta chains were all read from a single sample in a study of chemoradiotherapy in HPV16-positive cancers. Data came from immunoSEQ multiplex PCR; TCRdb stores just in-frame clones and leaves some out. The sample includes roughly 20,000 clones, around 84% of them seen just once. The material sequenced was blood, taken from a patient who underwent chemoradiotherapy. These receptors came from a human donor with HPV-associated anogenital cancer.

This chain connects TRBV19 to TRBJ1-2; the D gene is possibly TRBD1 (5 bases). Germline V gives CDR1 LNHDA, CDR2 SQIVND (reference sequence). The V gene lost 10 bases and the J gene lost 1 base, with 13 bases spanning the gap. CDR3 length equals 13 residues. The chain's CDR3 is CATKDGGNYGYTF. DNA for the CDR3: TGTGCCACCAAGGACGGGGGTAACTATGGCTACACCTTC.

The chain has TRBV2 and TRBJ1-1; tentatively, D is TRBD1 (6 bases). The germline gives CDR1 SNHLY, CDR2 FYNNEI. Trimming cost V 11 bases and J 1 base, with 20 bases left between them. The CDR3 runs to 15 residues. CDR3 loop: CAGKQRLGGNTEAFF. In nucleotides, the CDR3 is TGTGCCGGGAAACAGCGTCTAGGGGGGAACACTGAAGCTTTCTTT.

This clone was seen a single time. The chain recombines TRBV7-8 with TRBJ1-3; 9 bases fit TRBD1. The trim removed 6 bases at V and 4 bases at J, leaving 7 bases unmatched. Germline V gene lookup returns CDR1 SGHVS and CDR2 FQNEAQ. CDR3 length equals 15 residues. For the CDR3, the DNA is TGTGCCAGCAGACCTGGGACAGGGCCAGGAAACACCATATATTTT. It is translated as CASRPGTGPGNTIYF.

This chain links TRBV7-9 with TRBJ1-3, with 9 bases lining up with TRBD1. Per germline, CDR1 SEHNR and CDR2 FQNEAQ (reference sequence). This CDR3 is 15 amino acids long. The V gene end was trimmed by 4 bases and the J gene end by 4 bases; junction bases not matched to a gene: 5. CDR3 in DNA: TGTGCCAGCAGCTCCCCCGGGACAGGGGGAAACACCATATATTTT. It is translated as CASSSPGTGGNTIYF.

The chain has TRBV6-1 and TRBJ1-2; D possibly corresponds to TRBD1 (5 bases). This CDR3 contains 15 residues. Germline CDR1 MNHNS, CDR2 SASEGT. Trimming pared 2 bases from V and 7 bases from J, leaving 17 bases between. The CDR3 bases are TGTGCCAGCAGTGAACCGCCAGGGCGTTCAGGTGGCTACACCTTC. Translating it yields CASSEPPGRSGGYTF.

The chain couples TRBV5-1 to TRBJ2-3; 8 nucleotides align to TRBD1. The CDR3 has 17 amino acids. V gave up 4 bases and J gave up 4 bases; unmatched junction bases: 14. Per the germline V gene, CDR1 is SGHRS and CDR2 is YFSETQ. CDR3 sequence (DNA): TGCGCCAGCAGCGCCGACCCAGGGGGCCGTCCTCCAGATACGCAGTATTTT. Translation gives CASSADPGGRPPDTQYF.

The rearrangement links TRBV15 to TRBJ1-1; 7 bases align to TRBD1. J gave up 13 bases and V 6 bases, and 8 bases lay outside the gene matches. The CDR3 has 11 amino acids. Germline CDR1 LNHNV, CDR2 YYDKDF (reference sequence). CDR3 protein: CATSDRATVFF. The DNA of the CDR3 is TGTGCCACCAGTGACAGGGCAACGGTTTTCTTT.

The chain couples TRBV5-6 to TRBJ1-1; D call uncertain. V was trimmed by 2 bases and J by 5 bases, leaving 7 bases between them. This CDR3 spans 12 amino acids. CDR1 SGHDT and CDR2 YYEEEE come from the germline V gene. The CDR3 region has the DNA TGTGCCAGCAGCTTAACCAGAACTGAAGCTTTCTTT. Translated: CASSLTRTEAFF.

The rearrangement joins TRBV4-2 to TRBJ2-7; D is uncertain. V lost 1 base and J lost 3, with 7 bases in between. CDR1 is LGHNA and CDR2 is YNFKEQ in the germline V gene. This CDR3 contains 13 residues. CDR3 sequence reads: CASSQGGFYEQYF. The CDR3 bases are TGTGCCAGCAGCCAAGGGGGATTCTACGAGCAGTACTTC.

This clone was seen only a few times. J is TRBJ1-6 and V is TRBV7-2; D is uncertain. V was pared by 5 bases and J by 7 bases, with 15 bases between. The length of the CDR3 is 15 residues. Germline CDR1 SGHTA, CDR2 FQGNSA. As DNA, the CDR3 is TGTGCCAGCAGCCCCAGGACGATAACCAATTCACCCCTCCACTTT. Translating gives CASSPRTITNSPLHF.

The chain recombines TRBV7-6 with TRBJ2-2; tentatively, D is TRBD1 (6 bases). The CDR3 has 16 residues. CDR1 and CDR2 (germline): SGHVS, FNYEAQ. Deletions cut 4 bases from V and 2 bases from J, with 14 bases between. CDR3 residues: CASSYRTDKNTGELFF. The CDR3 DNA sequence: TGTGCCAGCAGCTACAGGACAGACAAAAACACCGGGGAGCTGTTTTTT. Full variable domain (outside the CDR3, taken from reference TRBV7-6 and TRBJ2-2): GAGVSQSPRYKVTKRGQDVALRCDPISGHVSLYWYRQALGQGPEFLTYFNYEAQQDKSGLPNDRFSAERPEGSISTLTIQRTEQRDSAMYRCASSYRTDKNTGELFFGEGSRLTVL.

This rearrangement joins TRBV7-3 to TRBJ2-2; D possibly matches TRBD1 or TRBD2 (5 bases each). Germline CDR1 SGHTA, CDR2 FQGTGA. V shed 5 bases and J shed 3 bases, with 10 bases lying between them. This CDR3 is built from 14 residues. CDR3 DNA: TGTGCCAGCAGCATGGGGGTGGACACCGGGGAGCTGTTTTTT. It translates to CASSMGVDTGELFF.

The rearrangement uses TRBV10-1 and TRBJ2-1; possibly TRBD2 for D (6 bases). The CDR3 is made up of 16 amino acids. Trimming left V 3 bases short and J 4 bases short, with 16 bases between. CDR1 is WNHNN and CDR2 is SYGVQD in the germline V gene (reference sequence). The CDR3 DNA sequence: TGCGCCAGCAGTGACCGGCCAGCGGGCCAATACAATGAGCAGTTCTTC. Translating gives CASSDRPAGQYNEQFF.

The rearrangement joins TRBV6-5 to TRBJ2-7; 8 bases are shared with TRBD1. The CDR3 loop spans 14 amino acids. CDR1 is MNHEY and CDR2 is SVGAGI in the germline V gene. V shed 5 bases and J 4 bases; nucleotides not matched to a gene: 7. In nucleotides, the CDR3 is TGTGCCAGCAGTCCCGGGACAGGACCTTACGAGCAGTACTTC. The encoded protein is CASSPGTGPYEQYF.

The V call is TRBV15, the J call TRBJ2-5, with D maybe TRBD1 (5 bases). The CDR3 totals 14 residues. The V gene lost 1 base and the J gene lost 2 bases, with 8 bases spanning the gap. Germline V gives CDR1 LNHNV, CDR2 YYDKDF (reference sequence). The CDR3 coding sequence is TGTGCCACCAGCAGAGGTGGACAACAAGAGACCCAGTACTTC. Amino acids: CATSRGGQQETQYF.

The chain combines TRBV11-2 with TRBJ2-7; 8 nucleotides agree with TRBD1. CDR1 SGHAT and CDR2 FQNNGV come from the germline V gene. V lost 6 bases and J lost 5; bases outside the gene matches: 0. This CDR3 is built from 11 residues. The chain's CDR3 is CASRDRDEQYF. Here the CDR3 DNA reads TGTGCCAGCAGGGACAGGGACGAGCAGTACTTC.

This sequence joins TRBV6-6 and TRBJ1-2; TRBD1 is a possible D gene (5 bases). The V gene's germline CDR1 is MNHNY and CDR2 SVGAGI (reference sequence). V was trimmed by 3 bases and J by 2 bases, leaving 10 bases between them. CDR3 length: 14 amino acids. CDR3 residues: CASSYAGENYGYTF. DNA for the CDR3: TGTGCCAGCAGTTATGCGGGGGAGAACTATGGCTACACCTTC.

In its sample, this clone was seen a few times. The V gene is TRBV4-3, the J gene TRBJ2-7; 7 positions match TRBD1. CDR3 length equals 15 residues. CDR1 is LGHNA, CDR2 YSLEER, per germline. V gave up 4 bases and J gave up 3 bases; unmatched junction bases: 9. The CDR3 region is CASSPTTGSDYEQYF. The DNA for the CDR3 is TGCGCCAGCAGCCCAACGACAGGGTCGGACTACGAGCAGTACTTC.

The chain recombines TRBV7-2 with TRBJ1-3, with D maybe TRBD1 (5 bases). The V end lost 3 bases, the J end lost 6 bases, and 12 bases lay between the germline ends. CDR1 SGHTA and CDR2 FQGNSA come from the germline V gene. The CDR3 loop spans 14 amino acids. The CDR3 region is CASSFGGAENTIYF. DNA for the CDR3: TGTGCCAGCAGCTTTGGAGGGGCAGAAAACACCATATATTTT.

This clone was seen more than once but under ten times. The chain is built from TRBV4-1 and TRBJ1-2; D unresolved. V gave up 0 bases and J gave up 4 bases, with 12 bases separating them. The CDR3 sequence is 15 residues long. Per germline, CDR1 MGHRA and CDR2 YSYEKL. CDR3 sequence reads: CASSQDPGGGYGYTF. CDR3 DNA sequence: TGCGCCAGCAGCCAAGATCCGGGCGGAGGCTATGGCTACACCTTC.

This rearrangement joins TRBV7-2 to TRBJ1-5; 9 nucleotides align to TRBD1. Germline V gives CDR1 SGHTA, CDR2 FQGNSA. The trim removed 0 bases at V and 7 bases at J, leaving 4 bases unmatched. The CDR3 is 15 amino acids. The CDR3 here is CASSLAAGQGQPQHF. CDR3 bases: TGTGCCAGCAGCTTAGCCGCGGGACAGGGCCAGCCCCAGCATTTT.

This rearrangement joins TRBV15 to TRBJ2-7; 7 bases align to TRBD1. Germline loops: CDR1 LNHNV, CDR2 YYDKDF (reference sequence). Germline trimming cut 3 bases from V and 4 bases from J; bases unmatched to any gene: 12. The CDR3 is made up of 16 amino acids. DNA for the CDR3: TGTGCCACCAGCAGGGGGGACAGTGCGCTCGGGTACGAGCAGTACTTC. It translates to CATSRGDSALGYEQYF.

The chain joins TRBV7-8 to TRBJ2-4; D is possibly TRBD1 or TRBD2 (5 bases each). The CDR3 runs 14 residues. Germline lookup yields CDR1 SGHVS and CDR2 FQNEAQ. The V gene lost 1 base and the J gene lost 1 base, with 5 bases spanning the gap. CDR3: CASSLGGAKNIQYF. For the CDR3, the DNA is TGTGCCAGCAGCTTAGGGGGGGCCAAAAACATTCAGTACTTC.

The chain has TRBV4-2 and TRBJ1-1; 7 bases map to TRBD1. With V trimmed by 4 bases and J by 3 bases, 5 bases remained unmatched. The CDR3 loop spans 14 amino acids. Germline lookup yields CDR1 LGHNA and CDR2 YNFKEQ. The CDR3 bases are TGTGCCAGCAGCCCGGGACAGACCTACACTGAAGCTTTCTTT. Residues: CASSPGQTYTEAFF.

This clone turned up a few times. Within the sample, other DNA sequences also encode this same CDR3. The chain combines TRBV7-9 with TRBJ2-7; weak D call: TRBD2 (5 bases). The germline V and J ends were trimmed by 2 bases and 1 base, with 6 bases remaining between them. The CDR3 covers 13 residues. Germline CDR1 reads SEHNR; CDR2 reads FQNEAQ (reference sequence). As DNA, the CDR3 is TGTGCCAGCAGCTTACCGGGGTCCTACGAGCAGTACTTC. Encoded protein: CASSLPGSYEQYF.